This T cell receptor (beta chain) appears in the sequencing data of a study of metastatic and nonmetastatic thyroid tumors. Across the study: Repertoires were compared across blood and tumor or nodule tissue from malignant and benign thyroid patients. Broader study findings: According to reports, the diversity of TCR beta was significantly higher in malignant thyroid tumors than in benign nodules, and this held in both blood and tumor samples.

Original data processing: Construction of a distant-metastasis classifier for papillary thyroid cancer relied on CDR3 differences across clinicopathological groups. TCRdb re-clonotyped the PCR reads through MiXCR. TCRdb, rather than the study authors, made the V and J calls. This sample carries tens of thousands of clones, about 24% of them seen once, and the ten largest clones take roughly 9.1%. Every patient was untreated before thyroid surgery. The CDR3 runs to 12 residues. Germline V lookup: CDR1 MDHEN, CDR2 SYDVKM. As concerns this clone: Its antigen is as yet unknown. At one end the junction does not follow the germline gene, possibly because of a read error.

The J gene is TRBJ1-2, the V gene TRBV28; D not resolved. The sequence came from a female donor with papillary thyroid cancer or a benign thyroid nodule (not recorded which). Some clones in this sample may be carry-over from other donors' samples. Sample: blood. CDR3 sequence reads: CASSHGVTGYTF. The CDR3 DNA sequence: TGTGCCAGCAGCCACGGGGTCACTGGCTACACATTC.